This T cell receptor (beta chain) is drawn from a study of control samples from healthy donors and cancer patients. Here immunoSEQ multiplex PCR was the method, and the copy in TCRdb shows in-frame clones only, minus some. Among under 450,000 clones listed, 80% to 95% were seen once. CDR1 is LNHDA and CDR2 is SQIVND in the germline V gene (reference sequence). The CDR3 totals 14 residues. With 7 bases removed from V and 6 bases from J, the gap between germline ends came to 13 bases. Sequencing used PBMCs. The receptor's source is a man in his forties with head and neck cancer. This chain connects TRBV19 to TRBJ1-6; D uncertain. The CDR3 DNA reads TGTGCCAGTACTGGGCAGGTGATTAATTCACCCCTCCACTTT. Its translation: CASTGQVINSPLHF.